These T cell receptor beta chains were read from a single sample in a study of CD8+CD57+ T cells in acquired aplastic anemia. Each CDR3 protein gets one entry after TCRdb re-called the reads with MiXCR. The table has fewer than 200,000 distinct CDR3 sequences, roughly 48% seen once. The sequencing input was sorted CD4+, CD8+, or CD8+CD57+ T cells (not recorded which) from PBMCs. Every receptor here comes from a human donor with aplastic anemia. CDR3s include the opening cysteine and the closing phenylalanine or tryptophan. D genes are given only for firm matches. For some rows the clone size is stated as once, few or many, or as a class when expanded; others skip it.

v_call: TRBV9
clone_size: -
j_call: TRBJ2-3
d_call: TRBD2
cdr3_aa: CASSPGTSGFTDTQYF
cdr3_nt: TGTGCCAGCAGCCCCGGGACTAGCGGGTTCACAGATACGCAGTATTTT

v_call: TRBV5-6
clone_size: many
j_call: TRBJ1-1
d_call: -
cdr3_aa: CASSSGPTTGAAFF
cdr3_nt: TGTGCCAGCAGCTCGGGCCCCACAACGGGGGCGGCTTTCTTT

v_call: TRBV19
clone_size: -
j_call: TRBJ1-5
d_call: -
cdr3_aa: CASSISQDRPQHF
cdr3_nt: TGTGCCAGTAGTATCTCTCAGGATCGGCCCCAGCATTTT

v_call: TRBV14
clone_size: -
j_call: TRBJ2-7
d_call: -
cdr3_aa: CASSLAIGYEQYF
cdr3_nt: TGTGCCAGCAGCCTCGCGATTGGGTACGAGCAGTACTTC

v_call: TRBV6-1
clone_size: -
j_call: TRBJ2-7
d_call: -
cdr3_aa: CASSARVVGYEQYF
cdr3_nt: TGTGCCAGCAGCGCCCGGGTAGTGGGCTACGAGCAGTACTTC

v_call: TRBV20-1
clone_size: many
j_call: TRBJ2-1
d_call: -
cdr3_aa: CSARKTLGTNNNEQFF
cdr3_nt: TGCAGTGCTAGAAAGACGTTAGGGACAAATAACAATGAGCAGTTCTTC

v_call: TRBV11-2
clone_size: many
j_call: TRBJ2-1
d_call: TRBD1
cdr3_aa: CASSDYRGRINEQFF
cdr3_nt: TGTGCCAGCAGCGACTACAGGGGCCGTATAAATGAGCAGTTCTTC

v_call: TRBV2
clone_size: -
j_call: TRBJ2-2
d_call: -
cdr3_aa: CASSEQGLDILANTGELFF
cdr3_nt: TGTGCCAGCAGTGAACAGGGCTTGGACATTCTCGCGAACACCGGGGAGCTGTTTTTT

v_call: TRBV19
clone_size: -
j_call: TRBJ1-6
d_call: TRBD1
cdr3_aa: CASSSPDRRNSPLHF
cdr3_nt: TGTGCCAGTAGTTCGCCGGACAGGAGAAATTCACCCCTCCACTTT

v_call: TRBV5-1
clone_size: few
j_call: TRBJ1-5
d_call: TRBD1
cdr3_aa: CASSLVPGGSSNQPQHF
cdr3_nt: TGCGCCAGCAGCTTGGTCCCAGGGGGGTCTAGCAATCAGCCCCAGCATTTT

v_call: TRBV7-6
clone_size: once
j_call: TRBJ2-1
d_call: -
cdr3_aa: CASSFQQGSYNEQFF
cdr3_nt: TGTGCCAGCAGCTTTCAACAGGGATCCTACAATGAGCAGTTCTTC

v_call: TRBV20-1
clone_size: -
j_call: TRBJ2-7
d_call: TRBD1
cdr3_aa: CSARGGGQGARSYEQYF
cdr3_nt: TGCAGTGCTAGAGGTGGAGGACAGGGGGCTAGAAGCTACGAGCAGTACTTC

v_call: TRBV24-1
clone_size: -
j_call: TRBJ2-1
d_call: -
cdr3_aa: CATSDLRDPYNEQFF
cdr3_nt: TGTGCCACCAGTGATTTGAGGGACCCATACAATGAGCAGTTCTTC

v_call: TRBV7-8
clone_size: many
j_call: TRBJ1-1
d_call: -
cdr3_aa: CASRLEGDVAFF
cdr3_nt: TGTGCCAGCCGACTGGAGGGGGACGTAGCTTTCTTT

v_call: TRBV19
clone_size: once
j_call: TRBJ2-7
d_call: TRBD2
cdr3_aa: CASSMTRGTSNYEQYF
cdr3_nt: TGTGCCAGTAGTATGACTCGCGGGACTAGCAACTACGAGCAGTACTTC

v_call: TRBV29-1
clone_size: few
j_call: TRBJ2-3
d_call: -
cdr3_aa: CSVVRADTQYF
cdr3_nt: TGCAGCGTTGTCAGGGCAGATACGCAGTATTTT

v_call: TRBV5-1
clone_size: once
j_call: TRBJ2-5
d_call: TRBD2
cdr3_aa: CASSLDGGSETQYF
cdr3_nt: TGCGCCAGCAGCTTGGACGGGGGGTCGGAGACCCAGTACTTC

v_call: TRBV5-1
clone_size: many
j_call: TRBJ2-7
d_call: TRBD1
cdr3_aa: CASSSGQGYEQYF
cdr3_nt: TGCGCCAGCAGCTCGGGACAGGGTTACGAGCAGTACTTC

v_call: TRBV7-2
clone_size: once
j_call: TRBJ1-2
d_call: TRBD1
cdr3_aa: CASSFLQGDGYTF
cdr3_nt: TGTGCCAGCAGCTTCCTACAGGGGGATGGCTACACCTTC

v_call: TRBV9
clone_size: -
j_call: TRBJ1-3
d_call: -
cdr3_aa: CASSAPGGSGNTIYF
cdr3_nt: TGTGCCAGCAGCGCCCCGGGGGGCTCTGGAAACACCATATATTTT

v_call: TRBV12-3/TRBV12-4
clone_size: few
j_call: TRBJ1-1
d_call: -
cdr3_aa: CASIQMGRQGLNTEAFF
cdr3_nt: TGTGCCAGCATCCAGATGGGGCGTCAGGGGCTGAACACTGAAGCTTTCTTT

v_call: TRBV5-1
clone_size: many
j_call: TRBJ2-1
d_call: TRBD2
cdr3_aa: CASSLDTSGGDEQFF
cdr3_nt: TGCGCCAGCAGCTTGGATACTAGCGGGGGTGATGAGCAGTTCTTC

v_call: TRBV19
clone_size: many
j_call: TRBJ2-6
d_call: -
cdr3_aa: CASRAGTSGANVLTF
cdr3_nt: TGTGCCAGTAGGGCAGGGACCTCTGGGGCCAACGTCCTGACTTTC

v_call: TRBV7-3
clone_size: -
j_call: TRBJ2-3
d_call: TRBD2
cdr3_aa: CASSPNEFSGGNTDTQYF
cdr3_nt: TGTGCCAGCAGCCCCAATGAATTTAGCGGGGGAAACACAGATACGCAGTATTTT

v_call: TRBV4-2
clone_size: many
j_call: TRBJ2-2
d_call: TRBD1
cdr3_aa: CASSQVSGQGATGELFF
cdr3_nt: TGTGCCAGCAGCCAAGTCTCGGGACAGGGGGCTACCGGGGAGCTGTTTTTT

v_call: TRBV6-1
clone_size: -
j_call: TRBJ1-4
d_call: TRBD1
cdr3_aa: CASSDTGVEKLFF
cdr3_nt: TGTGCCAGCAGTGACACAGGGGTGGAAAAACTGTTTTTT

v_call: TRBV12-3/TRBV12-4
clone_size: -
j_call: TRBJ2-7
d_call: TRBD2
cdr3_aa: CASSFPGTSGDEQYF
cdr3_nt: TGTGCCAGCAGTTTCCCGGGGACTAGCGGGGACGAGCAGTACTTC

v_call: TRBV11-2
clone_size: many
j_call: TRBJ2-1
d_call: -
cdr3_aa: CASSPRQDYSYNEQFF
cdr3_nt: TGTGCCAGCAGCCCCCGACAGGACTACTCCTACAATGAGCAGTTCTTC

v_call: TRBV19
clone_size: -
j_call: TRBJ1-2
d_call: TRBD1
cdr3_aa: CASGQVSNYGYTF
cdr3_nt: TGTGCCAGTGGACAGGTATCTAACTATGGCTACACCTTC

v_call: TRBV19
clone_size: -
j_call: TRBJ2-2
d_call: TRBD2
cdr3_aa: CASSGRDNGELFF
cdr3_nt: TGTGCCAGTAGCGGGAGGGATAACGGGGAGCTGTTTTTT

v_call: TRBV19
clone_size: few
j_call: TRBJ1-5
d_call: TRBD1
cdr3_aa: CASRRGLTDSNQPQHF
cdr3_nt: TGTGCCAGTAGAAGGGGGCTAACCGATAGCAATCAGCCCCAGCATTTT

v_call: TRBV6-5
clone_size: many
j_call: TRBJ1-3
d_call: TRBD1
cdr3_aa: CASSYFGQEGNTIYF
cdr3_nt: TGTGCCAGCAGTTACTTCGGACAGGAAGGAAACACCATATATTTT

v_call: TRBV20-1
clone_size: many
j_call: TRBJ2-3
d_call: TRBD2
cdr3_aa: CSARDLGWLAGSTDTQYF
cdr3_nt: TGCAGTGCTAGAGACCTGGGGTGGCTAGCGGGGAGCACAGATACGCAGTATTTT

v_call: TRBV10-3
clone_size: many
j_call: TRBJ1-5
d_call: -
cdr3_aa: CAISESTDQPQHF
cdr3_nt: TGTGCCATCAGTGAGTCTACGGATCAGCCCCAGCATTTT

v_call: TRBV15
clone_size: -
j_call: TRBJ1-4
d_call: -
cdr3_aa: CATSLFGANEKLFF
cdr3_nt: TGTGCCACCAGTTTGTTCGGGGCTAATGAAAAACTGTTTTTT

v_call: TRBV5-1
clone_size: -
j_call: TRBJ2-7
d_call: TRBD1
cdr3_aa: CASSMLLGQATPEQYF
cdr3_nt: TGCGCCAGCAGCATGCTGCTGGGACAGGCCACACCGGAGCAGTACTTC

v_call: TRBV10-1
clone_size: many
j_call: TRBJ2-1
d_call: TRBD2
cdr3_aa: CASTGTSGYNEQFF
cdr3_nt: TGCGCCAGCACCGGGACTAGCGGATACAATGAGCAGTTCTTC

v_call: TRBV14
clone_size: -
j_call: TRBJ2-7
d_call: -
cdr3_aa: CASSQYRNEQYF
cdr3_nt: TGTGCCAGCAGCCAATACCGCAACGAGCAGTACTTC

v_call: TRBV20-1
clone_size: -
j_call: TRBJ1-5
d_call: -
cdr3_aa: CSARTSGGQQPQHF
cdr3_nt: TGCAGTGCTAGAACAAGCGGAGGGCAGCAGCCCCAGCATTTT

v_call: TRBV6-1
clone_size: -
j_call: TRBJ1-1
d_call: -
cdr3_aa: CASTEAGAWTEAFF
cdr3_nt: TGTGCCAGCACTGAGGCAGGGGCATGGACTGAAGCTTTCTTT

v_call: TRBV2
clone_size: -
j_call: TRBJ1-5
d_call: -
cdr3_aa: CAILAGSDSNQPQHF
cdr3_nt: TGTGCCATTCTCGCGGGGTCTGACAGCAATCAGCCCCAGCATTTT

v_call: TRBV19
clone_size: -
j_call: TRBJ2-6
d_call: -
cdr3_aa: CASSTGVGANVLTF
cdr3_nt: TGTGCCAGTAGTACGGGGGTTGGGGCCAACGTCCTGACTTTC

v_call: TRBV4-2
clone_size: many
j_call: TRBJ1-1
d_call: -
cdr3_aa: CASSLEPNTEAFF
cdr3_nt: TGTGCCAGCAGCCTCGAGCCGAACACTGAAGCTTTCTTT

v_call: TRBV20-1
clone_size: few
j_call: TRBJ2-5
d_call: TRBD1
cdr3_aa: CSAYRGQETQYF
cdr3_nt: TGCAGTGCTTACAGGGGCCAAGAGACCCAGTACTTC

v_call: TRBV2
clone_size: many
j_call: TRBJ2-1
d_call: TRBD2
cdr3_aa: CASKPSGLYNEQFF
cdr3_nt: TGTGCCAGCAAACCTAGCGGCCTATACAATGAGCAGTTCTTC

v_call: TRBV25-1
clone_size: -
j_call: TRBJ1-1
d_call: -
cdr3_aa: CASSDPSSGADTEAFF
cdr3_nt: TGTGCCAGCAGTGACCCCTCGTCGGGGGCGGATACTGAAGCTTTCTTT

v_call: TRBV7-2
clone_size: many
j_call: TRBJ2-2
d_call: TRBD1
cdr3_aa: CASSYPRGRAGELFF
cdr3_nt: TGTGCCAGCAGCTACCCAAGGGGGCGAGCCGGGGAGCTGTTTTTT

v_call: TRBV10-3
clone_size: -
j_call: TRBJ2-5
d_call: -
cdr3_aa: CAISRTAETQYF
cdr3_nt: TGTGCCATCAGTAGGACCGCAGAGACCCAGTACTTC

v_call: TRBV10-3
clone_size: -
j_call: TRBJ2-2
d_call: -
cdr3_aa: CAISESVEEGSPGELFF
cdr3_nt: TGTGCCATCAGTGAGTCGGTCGAGGAAGGGTCCCCCGGGGAGCTGTTTTTT

v_call: TRBV29-1
clone_size: -
j_call: TRBJ2-1
d_call: -
cdr3_aa: CSVSIPGKNEQFF
cdr3_nt: TGCAGCGTTTCAATCCCCGGGAAAAATGAGCAGTTCTTC

v_call: TRBV19
clone_size: -
j_call: TRBJ2-7
d_call: TRBD1
cdr3_aa: CASSSQKTGDEQYF
cdr3_nt: TGTGCCAGTAGTTCCCAAAAGACAGGGGACGAGCAGTACTTC

v_call: TRBV10-3
clone_size: -
j_call: TRBJ2-3
d_call: -
cdr3_aa: CAIADRTPSTDTQYF
cdr3_nt: TGTGCCATAGCTGATAGGACCCCGAGCACAGATACGCAGTATTTT

v_call: TRBV3-1
clone_size: few
j_call: TRBJ1-1
d_call: -
cdr3_aa: CASSPRLVSGTEAFF
cdr3_nt: TGTGCCAGCAGCCCCCGGTTAGTGTCCGGCACTGAAGCTTTCTTT